The 17 T cell receptor beta chains listed next were all sequenced from one sample in a study of blood T cell repertoires in COVID-19. Produced via immunoSEQ multiplex PCR; TCRdb's table is partial and in-frame only. Altogether over 200,000 clones are present, around 88% being singletons, with the ten largest covering 8.2%. Sequencing was done on a sample of peripheral blood. These TCRs come from a woman aged 50 to 60 with acute or convalescent COVID-19.

V is TRBV6-1 and J is TRBJ2-7; no clear D gene. The CDR3 runs 11 residues. V was shortened by 3 bases and J by 4 bases, with 4 bases between the two germline ends. Germline V CDR1 and CDR2: MNHNS, SASEGT. The CDR3 protein is CASSDQYEQYF. The CDR3 region has the DNA TGTGCCAGCAGTGACCAGTACGAGCAGTACTTC.

Notes on this clone: The junction departs from the called germline gene at one end, perhaps through a read error. The rearrangement links TRBV5-8 to TRBJ2-4; a possible D gene is TRBD2 (5 bases). CDR1 and CDR2 from the germline V gene are SGHTS and YDEGEE. The length of the CDR3 is 12 residues. The CDR3 here is CASRSDYSAPDF. The CDR3 nucleotides are TGTGCCAGCAGAAGCGACTACAGCGCCCCAGACTTC.

This chain joins TRBV9 and TRBJ2-1; maybe TRBD2 (5 bases). Germline assignment: CDR1 SGDLS and CDR2 YYNGEE. V lost 3 bases and J lost 0, with 10 bases in between. This CDR3 is 15 amino acids long. The CDR3 reads CASSGTPSSYNEQFF. In DNA, the CDR3 is TGTGCCAGCAGCGGGACTCCGAGCTCCTACAATGAGCAGTTCTTC.

This chain uses TRBV5-6 with TRBJ2-7; TRBD1 aligns across 10 bases. The J segment lost 7 bases and the V segment lost 3 bases, leaving 4 bases of the junction unmatched. The CDR3 is 13 amino acids. The V gene's germline CDR1 is SGHDT and CDR2 YYEEEE. CDR3 bases: TGTGCCAGCAGCTACCAGGACAGGGGGGAGCAGTACTTC. Protein product: CASSYQDRGEQYF.

There are a few counts of this clone. The rearrangement links TRBV3-1 (or the pseudogene TRBV3-2) to TRBJ1-1; no firm D call. With 6 bases removed from V and 4 bases from J, the gap between germline ends came to 15 bases. The CDR3 is 14 residues long. The germline CDR1 and CDR2 sequences are LGHDT and YNNKEL (reference sequence). In DNA form, the CDR3 reads TGTGCCAGCAGTCCTGATCGAGGTTTCACTGAAGCTTTCTTT. Amino acid sequence: CASSPDRGFTEAFF.

The genes are TRBV7-2 and TRBJ2-7; D is perhaps TRBD2 (6 bases). The CDR3 is 14 amino acids. Trimming removed 4 bases at V and 3 bases at J, with 13 bases between. Germline values: CDR1 SGHTA, CDR2 FQGNSA. This CDR3 is CASSSGDGVYEQYF. In DNA form, the CDR3 reads TGTGCCAGCAGCTCGGGGGACGGGGTCTACGAGCAGTACTTC.

V usage is TRBV2 and J usage is TRBJ2-7, with 9 bases lining up with TRBD2. The germline CDR1 and CDR2 sequences are SNHLY and FYNNEI. CDR3 length: 14 residues. The ends lost 8 bases at V and 4 bases at J; junction bases unmatched: 9. The CDR3 DNA reads TGTGCCAGCCGAGCCCTAGCGGGGAATTACGAGCAGTACTTC. Its translation is CASRALAGNYEQYF.

CDR3 in amino acids: CASSFGGRGQETQYF. CDR3 coding DNA: TGTGCCAGCAGTTTTGGGGGGAGGGGCCAAGAGACCCAGTACTTC. This sequence joins TRBV6-2 or TRBV6-3 and TRBJ2-5; 7 bases fit TRBD2. CDR3 length: 15 residues. CDR1 is MNHEY, CDR2 SVGEGT, per germline. J lost 1 base, V lost 4 bases, and 6 bases had no gene match.

The chain employs TRBV5-6 and TRBJ2-3; possibly TRBD2 for D (5 bases). The CDR3 totals 16 residues. Trimming shortened V by 0 bases and J by 2 bases, and 13 bases separated the two germline ends. The V gene's germline CDR1 is SGHDT and CDR2 YYEEEE. The CDR3 sequence is CASSLGSGRSTDTQYF. As DNA, the CDR3 is TGTGCCAGCAGCTTGGGGTCGGGAAGATCCACAGATACGCAGTATTTT.

This chain connects TRBV30 to TRBJ1-2, with D possibly being TRBD1 (5 bases). This CDR3 spans 14 amino acids. Trimming took off 0 bases at V and 3 bases at J, with 11 bases between the two ends. Germline V gene sequence: CDR1 GTSNPN, CDR2 SVGIG (reference sequence). CDR3 coding DNA: TGTGCCTGGAGTGTTTTAGGAGGGGACTATGGCTACACCTTC. Translated: CAWSVLGGDYGYTF. The full variable domain, its missing parts supplied by reference TRBV30 and TRBJ1-2, is SQTIHQWPATLVQPVGSPLSLECTVEGTSNPNLYWYRQAAGRGLQLLFYSVGIGQISSEVPQNLSASRPQDRQFILSSKKLLLSDSGFYLCAWSVLGGDYGYTFGSGTRLTVV.

The V and J genes are TRBV6-1 and TRBJ1-1; TRBD1 matches 7 bases. V shed 0 bases, J shed 1 base, and the junction held 11 bases outside the gene matches. Germline V gives CDR1 MNHNS, CDR2 SASEGT. The CDR3 totals 18 residues. The CDR3 nucleotides are TGTGCCAGCAGTGAAGCGACAGGGAGAATAATTGGGAACACTGAAGCTTTCTTT. Its protein product is CASSEATGRIIGNTEAFF.

The chain joins TRBV19 to TRBJ2-5; 9 bases fit TRBD2. The CDR3 covers 15 residues. Germline V gene lookup returns CDR1 LNHDA and CDR2 SQIVND (reference sequence). V shed 6 bases, J shed 3 bases, and the junction held 8 bases outside the gene matches. Here the CDR3 reads CASSLGLADEETQYF. The CDR3 nucleotides are TGTGCCAGTAGCCTGGGACTAGCAGATGAAGAGACCCAGTACTTC.

The chain's CDR3 is CASGSGVSYNEQFF. The CDR3 DNA reads as TGCGCCAGCGGGAGTGGGGTCTCCTACAATGAGCAGTTCTTC. The gene calls are TRBV5-1 and TRBJ2-1; TRBD2 is a possible D gene (5 bases). CDR1 SGHRS and CDR2 YFSETQ come from the germline V gene. V gave up 7 bases and J gave up 0 bases, with 11 bases separating them. CDR3 size: 14 residues.

The table lists this clone with a few counts. The genes are TRBV18 and TRBJ2-5, with a possible D match to TRBD1 (5 bases). This CDR3 comprises 14 residues. Trimming pared 3 bases from V and 1 base from J, leaving 9 bases between. Germline assignment: CDR1 KGHSH and CDR2 LQKENI. CDR3 residues: CASSPGQPQETQYF. The CDR3 nucleotides are TGTGCCAGCTCACCCGGACAACCCCAAGAGACCCAGTACTTC.

The chain employs TRBV19 and TRBJ2-7; 10 nucleotides line up with TRBD2. Trimming took 10 bases from V and 4 from J; bases not matched to a gene: 10. The CDR3 has 14 amino acids. In germline, CDR1 is LNHDA, CDR2 SQIVND (reference sequence). The CDR3 DNA reads TGTGCCACTTCCCCAGCGGGAGGGCCTTACGAGCAGTACTTC. Protein: CATSPAGGPYEQYF.

The rearrangement links TRBV19 to TRBJ1-1; D is uncertain. This CDR3 is built from 13 residues. Germline-derived CDR1 and CDR2 are LNHDA and SQIVND (reference sequence). V shed 0 bases and J shed 5 bases, with 7 bases lying between them. Written as DNA, the CDR3 is TGTGCCAGTAGTATAGATCCGACAACTGAAGCTTTCTTT. Its translation is CASSIDPTTEAFF.

The rearrangement links TRBV27 to TRBJ2-7; 9 bases are shared with TRBD1. Germline V CDR1 and CDR2: MNHEY, SMNVEV (reference sequence). This CDR3 has 15 amino acids. V shed 1 base, J shed 4 bases, and the junction held 5 bases outside the gene matches. CDR3 amino acids: CASSLWGQGGYEQYF. Here the CDR3 DNA reads TGTGCCAGCAGTTTATGGGGACAGGGAGGTTACGAGCAGTACTTC.